This TCR beta chain was captured in a study of T cells in Graves' hyperthyroidism and ophthalmopathy (dated by TCRdb to between 2018 and 2020). Regarding the research as a whole: Peripheral blood was sampled at the time of initial diagnosis, prior to any treatment. The approximately 90 discovery patients were divided at random into training and test sets in a 7:3 ratio. In addition, the study compared T-cell repertoires in thyroid tissue and in blood from about 6 Graves' hyperthyroidism patients. TCR V-J signatures able to tell the groups apart were searched for in a discovery cohort of 100 or so patients, of whom over 40 had Graves' ophthalmopathy and 55 to 60 had stable Graves' hyperthyroidism. Following sampling, methimazole starting at 30 mg daily was given to hyperthyroidism patients, and high-dose intravenous methylprednisolone was given to ophthalmopathy patients. Prospective prediction of ophthalmopathy was tested in an independent validation cohort consisting of 18 to 20 hyperthyroidism patients and more than 15 patients who later progressed to ophthalmopathy. The paper reports TCR Vbeta CDR3 sequencing of some 140 peripheral blood samples: 40 to 45 ophthalmopathy, fewer than 80 hyperthyroidism and around 17 progressor patients.

Moderately to severely active disease, a Clinical Activity Score of at least 3, a NOSPECS grade of at least 4, and a duration under 3 months were present in ophthalmopathy patients. Any patient with an uncontrolled infection, another autoimmune disease, pregnancy or lactation was excluded. Diagnoses were based on clinical symptoms, serum thyroxine and TRAb, thyroid ultrasound and orbital computed tomography. Ficoll-Paque density gradient centrifugation was used to isolate PBMCs from about 10 ml of fresh peripheral blood. Total RNA was extracted using Trizol reagent, and RNA quality was assessed on an Agilent 2100 Bioanalyzer. V is reduced by 6 bases and J by 0 bases, leaving a spacing of 12 bases between them. From a lookup of the germline V gene, CDR1 and CDR2 are MNHNS and SASEGT. Counted from cysteine to phenylalanine, this CDR3 has 14 amino acids. Only the CDR3 region is kept as DNA, spanning 42 bases read in frame from base 1.

The TCR beta CDR3 regions were amplified from the RNA transcripts. A first-round RT-PCR of the TCR CDR3 used the HTBI primer set with the Qiagen OneStep RT-PCR kit. Libraries were constructed in a second round of multiplex PCR, after which size selection and purification were performed. The libraries were sequenced on an Illumina HiSeq2000 using paired-end 100 bp reads. As for how the authors treated the data: SOAPnuke was used to process the raw data, removing reads that contained adapters or uncalled bases, had a mean Phred below 15, or lacked an exact match to the constant primer or identifier. COPE v1.2.5 was used to merge high-quality paired reads, and clonotypes were defined as unique nucleotide sequences. Clonotypes were aligned to IMGT TRBV, TRBD and TRBJ reference segments using MiTCR v1.1. The analysis included only V-J combinations with a frequency above 0.0001, which together covered 99% to 99.2% of the repertoires. The TCS score was defined as F50 (clonal expansion) divided by E x V (chaos), with BLOSUM62-based TCRdist calculated between CDR3 peptides within each V-J. Welch's t-statistics and random forest reduced around 520 V-J features to 10 to 15, which were used in a naive Bayes classifier (R e1071). TCRdb handled the public reads itself, with Q25 trimming in fastp and clone calling in MiXCR, and kept productive beta chains. Here each entry gathers all rows of one CDR3 protein and keeps the most common genes and DNA. TCRdb, not the authors, supplied the V and J calls. This sample lists over 350,000 distinct CDR3 sequences; roughly 15% were detected once. In total, the top ten clones hold less than 15% of the sample.

Findings and caveats that apply to the study as a whole: No statistical method was used to fix the sample size in advance, and group allocation was not hidden from the investigators. A 13 V-J signature model separated ophthalmopathy from stable hyperthyroidism, with nearly 90% sensitivity and roughly 82% specificity in cross-validation and 80%/75% in testing. In validation, the model predicted progression to ophthalmopathy a median of roughly 6.5 months before onset, with over 55% sensitivity and roughly 73% specificity. Most expanded thyroid clonotypes (frequency above 0.001) were also detected in blood, a finding suggesting that blood repertoires may reflect thyroid immune responses.

This clonotype was seen ten or more times. The specificity of this receptor is unknown. Per-base qualities were not stored, and no clone one base away is much larger. The sample consisted of blood. Here the chain combines TRBV6-1 and TRBJ2-7; TRBD1 is possibly the D segment (6 matching bases). This TCR derives from a man younger than 35 with Graves' ophthalmopathy. The bases are TGTGCCAGCAGCTCCGCGGACAGCTCCTACGAGCAGTACTTC. The resulting protein is CASSSADSSYEQYF.